Listed below are T cell receptor beta chains from one sample, sequenced in a study of cytomegalovirus exposure and HLA in healthy donors. Profiling relied on immunoSEQ multiplex PCR, and the TCRdb table lists in-frame clones only, not all of them. The sample comprises roughly 110,000 clones, 77% of which are singletons, and 3.5% to 5% rests with the top ten. Sequences were obtained from PBMCs. The receptors originated from a male donor in good health and CMV-seronegative. The CDR3 runs from the conserved cysteine through the conserved F or W. Fields, in order: V gene, D gene, clone size, J gene, CDR3 DNA, CDR3 protein. A D gene is named only where the DNA matches it firmly. Clone size, where shown, is once, few, many, or a class for clones that have expanded.

TRBV10-1	TRBD2	NA	TRBJ2-1	TGCGCCAGCAGTGAGGCACATACTAGCGGGAGGTCCAATGAGCAGTTCTTC	CASSEAHTSGRSNEQFF
TRBV11-3	NA	few	TRBJ2-3	TGTGCCAGCAGCCCCCGTCGTTTAGATACGCAGTATTTT	CASSPRRLDTQYF
TRBV4-1	NA	NA	TRBJ1-3	TGCGCCAGCAGCACATACAGGGCCGGTGGAAACACCATATATTTT	CASSTYRAGGNTIYF
TRBV7-2	TRBD2	once	TRBJ2-3	TGTGCCAGCAGCTTAGCGTCTCGCGGGAGGGCAGATACGCAGTATTTT	CASSLASRGRADTQYF
TRBV7-8	NA	NA	TRBJ2-7	TGTGCCAGCAACGATCAGGTGGAAAGATCCTACGAGCAGTACTTC	CASNDQVERSYEQYF
TRBV4-1	TRBD2	NA	TRBJ2-1	TGCGCCAGCAGCCACCTCCCAGCGGGAGAGAGACTCAATGAGCAGTTCTTC	CASSHLPAGERLNEQFF
TRBV30	NA	NA	TRBJ2-7	TGTGCCTGGAGTACCAAGGGGGGGCCACATAGCTACGAGCAGTACTTC	CAWSTKGGPHSYEQYF
TRBV19	TRBD1	few	TRBJ2-7	TGTGCCAGTACCCCGACAGGGATATCCTACGAGCAGTACTTC	CASTPTGISYEQYF
TRBV6-5	TRBD1	NA	TRBJ2-7	TGTGCCAGCACCAATTACAGGGGCTACGAGCAGTACTTC	CASTNYRGYEQYF
TRBV28	TRBD2	NA	TRBJ2-1	TGTGCCAGCAGTGACCCCTCCGGGACTAGTCCGCGGGAGCAGTTCTTC	CASSDPSGTSPREQFF
TRBV19	TRBD1	NA	TRBJ2-7	TGTGCCAGCATCGACAGGGGCTCCTACGAGCAGTACTTC	CASIDRGSYEQYF
TRBV27	NA	few	TRBJ1-2	TGTGCCAGCAGTTTTAGGCAGGGAAGTGGCTACACCTTC	CASSFRQGSGYTF
TRBV27	TRBD1	NA	TRBJ1-2	TGTGCCAGCAGGGGGACAGGGAGGATCTATGGCTACACCTTC	CASRGTGRIYGYTF
TRBV10-1	NA	NA	TRBJ1-4	TGCGCCATCAAGGACAGATCAACTAATGAAAAACTGTTTTTT	CAIKDRSTNEKLFF
TRBV5-1	NA	NA	TRBJ2-7	TGCGCCAGCAGCCATCGGCAGGGTCTCGCCTTCGAGCAGTACTTC	CASSHRQGLAFEQYF
TRBV7-9	NA	NA	TRBJ1-5	TGTGCCAGCAGCCGTTCAACAGATAGCAATCAGCCCCAGCATTTT	CASSRSTDSNQPQHF
TRBV19	NA	NA	TRBJ2-7	TGTGCCAGTAGCAACCAAGGAGGGTATTACGAGCAGTACTTC	CASSNQGGYYEQYF
TRBV6-5	TRBD1	NA	TRBJ2-3	TGTGCCAGCAGTCTTACAGGGGGCACAGATACGCAGTATTTT	CASSLTGGTDTQYF
TRBV6-5	NA	NA	TRBJ1-1	TGTGCCAGCAGTTACTCTCCAGGGCGGAACACTGAAGCTTTCTTT	CASSYSPGRNTEAFF
TRBV27	TRBD1	NA	TRBJ2-5	TGTGCCAGCAGTTTATTGCAACAGGGGGCGGGGGAGACCCAGTACTTC	CASSLLQQGAGETQYF
TRBV18	NA	NA	TRBJ2-1	TGTGCCAGCTCACCAGGGCACGTGGGTGATGAGCAGTTCTTC	CASSPGHVGDEQFF
TRBV7-8	TRBD2	NA	TRBJ2-7	TGTGCCACAGATAGCGGGAGGGCCTCCGAGCAGTACTTC	CATDSGRASEQYF
TRBV7-8	NA	NA	TRBJ2-7	TGTGCCAGCAGCTTAGGGGGGGTCTACGAGCAGTACTTC	CASSLGGVYEQYF
TRBV7-2	NA	NA	TRBJ1-1	TGTGCCAGCAGCAAACAGTTGAACACTGAAGCTTTCTTT	CASSKQLNTEAFF
TRBV29-1	NA	NA	TRBJ2-5	TGCAGCGTTGATGGGTGGCCCGGGTACCAAGAGACCCAGTACTTC	CSVDGWPGYQETQYF
TRBV9	TRBD2	NA	TRBJ2-1	TGTGCCAGCAGCGTAGGGGCCACTAGCGGGAGGGATGAGCAGTTCTTC	CASSVGATSGRDEQFF
TRBV18	TRBD2	NA	TRBJ2-7	TGTGCCAGCTCACGGCAACCCCCAGCGGGATCCTACGAGCAGTACTTC	CASSRQPPAGSYEQYF
TRBV2	NA	NA	TRBJ1-5	TGTGCCAGCAGTGAATATCTAACCGGTCCCCAGCCCCAGCATTTT	CASSEYLTGPQPQHF
TRBV10-3	NA	once	TRBJ2-1	TGTGCCATCAGTGGCTCCCAGGCTCTCGATGGCAATGAGCAGTTCTTC	CAISGSQALDGNEQFF
TRBV18	NA	NA	TRBJ1-5	TGTGCCAGCTCACCACCGGGCAGGGACACGAATCAGCCCCAGCATTTT	CASSPPGRDTNQPQHF